Sequencing of this T cell receptor beta chain was carried out in a study of memory CD4+ T cells and cytomegalovirus serostatus. The sort gate was single viable CD3+CD4+CD8-CD45RO+ cells for memory CD4+ T cells. Donors' CMV status reflects serum IgG against pp150, pp28, p38, p52. For this clone: Its antigen is not identified.

Study-wide results and limits: CD4+ memory repertoires contained about 40% of the roughly 160 reported CMV TCRbeta sequences.

CDR1 is SGHNT and CDR2 is YENEEA in the germline V gene. The CDR3 has 20 residues. The J segment lost 5 bases and the V segment lost 7 bases, leaving 24 bases of the junction unmatched. The table came from immunoSEQ multiplex PCR; TCRdb's copy has only in-frame clones and leaves some out. In the table there are around 99,000 clones, around 80% of which are singletons. Material: memory CD4+ T cells from blood. The sequence came from an adult in good health and CMV-seropositive. This rearrangement joins TRBV11-3 to TRBJ1-1; 11 nucleotides match TRBD1. CDR3 DNA: TGTGCCAGCACCCCGGGTGTTTTGCGGACAGGGGGCTTGGTGAGGACTGAAGCTTTCTTT. As protein: CASTPGVLRTGGLVRTEAFF. Variable domain in full (rest from reference TRBV11-3 and TRBJ1-1): EAGVVQSPRYKIIEKKQPVAFWCNPISGHNTLYWYLQNLGQGPELLIRYENEEAVDDSQLPKDRFSAERLKGVDSTLKIQPAELGDSAVYLCASTPGVLRTGGLVRTEAFFGQGTRLTVV.